This T cell receptor (beta chain) was identified in a study of shared clonotypes between healthy human individuals. Overall study: The study enrolled a couple of women and a few men aged 18 to 49.

This clone appeared once. The length of the CDR3 is 15 residues. CDR1 and CDR2 (germline): SGHKS, YYEKEE (reference sequence). The ends were cut back, 2 bases at V and 6 bases at J, with 14 bases in the middle. The assay used deep level. Authors' analysis steps: Because ImmunoSEQ provided only junction sequences with no quality scores, the filtering differed. Method: immunoSEQ multiplex PCR; TCRdb's copy keeps in-frame clones and lacks some. Clone size and the V and J calls come from that table; the DNA yielded D and trimming. Here the sample spans over 850,000 clones, 70% to 80% being singletons. CD4+ cells were split into CD45RA+ naive and CD45RA-negative memory subsets.

The chain couples TRBV5-5 to TRBJ2-2; D is ambiguous. This TCR was sampled from a man aged 18 to 30 in good health. Some clones in this sample may be carry-over from other donors' samples. Sequenced sample: memory CD4+ T cells from PBMCs. Subset denoted: CD45RA-negative fraction. DNA for the CDR3: TGTGCCAGCAGCTTTTTGTCCAGTTCCGCCGGGGAGCTGTTTTTT. Its protein is CASSFLSSSAGELFF.